Each of the 8 T cell receptor beta chains below was sequenced from the same sample in a study of Graves' ophthalmopathy and Graves' hyperthyroidism. Scientists amplified the TCR beta CDR3 regions from RNA transcripts. HTBI primers primed a first-round RT-PCR, and a second-round multiplex PCR followed. TCRdb reanalysed the multiplex PCR reads using MiXCR and keeps one entry per CDR3 protein. The data show hundreds of thousands of distinct CDR3 sequences, with roughly two fifths seen just once and 3% to 3.5% held by the top ten. The material sequenced was peripheral blood. The receptor source for this set is an adult man with Graves' ophthalmopathy.

This clonotype was detected many times. The chain couples TRBV2 to TRBJ2-5, with D possibly TRBD1 on 6 matching bases. Looked up from germline, CDR1 is SNHLY and CDR2 is FYNNEI. The CDR3 consists of 12 residues. V was pared by 8 bases and J by 1 base, with 8 bases between. CDR3 residues: CASWDTQETQYF. In nucleotides, the CDR3 is TGTGCCAGCTGGGACACCCAAGAGACCCAGTACTTC.

This clonotype was seen ten or more times. This chain links TRBV10-2 with TRBJ1-2; TRBD1 aligns across 10 bases. The CDR3 totals 14 residues. Germline V gene lookup returns CDR1 WSHSY and CDR2 SAAADI. V shed 4 bases, J shed 5 bases, and the junction held 4 bases outside the gene matches. The CDR3 region has the DNA TGCGCCAGCAGTGGACAGGGGGCGATTTATGGCTACACCTTC. Its protein product is CASSGQGAIYGYTF.

This clonotype showed up just once. V usage is TRBV6-9 and J usage is TRBJ1-6, with D possibly being TRBD1 (6 bases). V was cut by 9 bases and J by 7 bases, with 13 bases left in between. CDR1 and CDR2 (germline): MNHGY, SVAAGI. The length of the CDR3 is 13 residues. CDR3 in DNA: TGTGCCAGTACAGGGACGGAAAATTCACCCCTCCACTTT. This codes for CASTGTENSPLHF.

The table lists this clonotype with a few counts. The rearrangement uses TRBV6-2 or TRBV6-3 and TRBJ2-6; D possibly matches TRBD1 or TRBD2 (5 bases each). The CDR3 is 19 amino acids. V was clipped by 5 bases and J by 0 bases, with 20 bases between them. The germline gives CDR1 MNHEY, CDR2 SVGEGT. The CDR3 region has the DNA TGTGCCAGCAGTCAAGACACCCCGGGACGGTACTCTGGGGCCAACGTCCTGACTTTC. It yields the protein CASSQDTPGRYSGANVLTF.

In its sample, this clonotype was seen once. This chain uses TRBV9 with TRBJ1-6; tentatively, D is TRBD1 (6 bases). The CDR3 sequence is 14 residues long. The germline V and J ends were trimmed by 5 bases and 6 bases, with 12 bases remaining between them. Germline CDR1 and CDR2: SGDLS and YYNGEE. CDR3 coding DNA: TGTGCCAGCAGAGGGACACAGCCTAATTCACCCCTCCACTTT. Translating it yields CASRGTQPNSPLHF. The whole variable domain, filled in from reference TRBV9 and TRBJ1-6, reads DSGVTQTPKHLITATGQRVTLRCSPRSGDLSVYWYQQSLDQGLQFLIQYYNGEERAKGNILERFSAQQFPDLHSELNLSSLELGDSALYFCASRGTQPNSPLHFGNGTRLTVT.

This clonotype was counted only a few times. V is TRBV20-1 and J is TRBJ1-2, with a weak D call TRBD1 (5 bases). The CDR3 spans 13 residues. V lost 6 bases, J lost 4 bases, and 15 bases lay in between. Germline assignment: CDR1 DFQATT and CDR2 SNEGSKA (reference sequence). The CDR3, as DNA: TGCAGTGCGGGGGAGGGAGGGACCTATGGCTACACCTTC. It is translated as CSAGEGGTYGYTF.

Many counts were recorded for this clonotype. The CDR3 spells CASSSRDSTYEQYF. In DNA form, the CDR3 reads TGTGCCAGCAGCTCCCGGGACTCCACCTACGAGCAGTACTTC. The J gene is TRBJ2-7, the V gene TRBV7-9; D may be TRBD2 (6 bases). The CDR3 runs to 14 residues. V lost 4 bases and J lost 2, with 12 bases in between. Per germline, CDR1 SEHNR and CDR2 FQNEAQ (reference sequence).

This clonotype has at least ten counts. This chain joins TRBV6-1 and TRBJ2-2; no firm D call. Trimming took 8 bases from V and 4 from J, leaving 14 bases between them. This CDR3 has 14 residues. From germline, CDR1 is MNHNS and CDR2 SASEGT. The CDR3 nucleotides are TGTGCCAGCCTCGAACGCGTTGGCACCGGGGAGCTGTTTTTT. Its translation: CASLERVGTGELFF.